This is a list of T cell receptor beta chains from one sample in a study of blood T cell repertoires in COVID-19. This table comes from immunoSEQ multiplex PCR, and its TCRdb copy is limited to in-frame clones, with some not included. The sample has nearly 250,000 clones, about 83% seen once. The sequenced material came from PBMCs or T cells enriched from blood (not recorded which). The receptors come from a woman aged 45-65 years who had recovered from COVID-19. CDR3s include the opening cysteine and the closing phenylalanine or tryptophan. The D gene is left open where the match is weak. Size is omitted from some rows. Given values are once, few, many or a class for expanded clones.

d_gene: .
abundance: .
j_gene: TRBJ1-3
v_gene: TRBV19
CDR3aa: CASGQNLGNTIYF
CDR3nt: TGTGCCAGTGGACAGAACTTGGGAAACACCATATATTTT

d_gene: .
abundance: .
j_gene: TRBJ2-7
v_gene: TRBV7-9
CDR3aa: CASSLVGATYEQYF
CDR3nt: TGTGCCAGCAGCTTAGTAGGGGCCACCTACGAGCAGTACTTC

d_gene: .
abundance: .
j_gene: TRBJ1-5
v_gene: TRBV4-2
CDR3aa: CASSQVLQNQPQHF
CDR3nt: TGTGCCAGCAGCCAAGTTTTGCAGAATCAGCCCCAGCATTTT

d_gene: .
abundance: .
j_gene: TRBJ2-3
v_gene: TRBV2
CDR3aa: CASSDAWVSGADTQYF
CDR3nt: TGTGCCAGCAGTGATGCTTGGGTTTCGGGGGCAGATACGCAGTATTTT

d_gene: TRBD2
abundance: .
j_gene: TRBJ2-3
v_gene: TRBV20-1
CDR3aa: CSASAPSGTRFTDTQYF
CDR3nt: TGCAGTGCTAGTGCTCCAAGCGGGACTAGATTCACAGATACGCAGTATTTT

d_gene: .
abundance: .
j_gene: TRBJ2-1
v_gene: TRBV5-1
CDR3aa: CASSSRGLSYNEQFF
CDR3nt: TGCGCCAGCAGCTCACGGGGATTATCCTACAATGAGCAGTTCTTC

d_gene: TRBD2
abundance: .
j_gene: TRBJ2-2
v_gene: TRBV9
CDR3aa: CASSVALGLAGGLNTGELFF
CDR3nt: TGTGCCAGCAGCGTAGCGTTAGGACTAGCGGGGGGACTGAACACCGGGGAGCTGTTTTTT

d_gene: TRBD2
abundance: .
j_gene: TRBJ2-2
v_gene: TRBV18
CDR3aa: CASSPTSGGSTGELFF
CDR3nt: TGTGCCAGCTCACCGACTAGCGGGGGGAGCACCGGGGAGCTGTTTTTT

d_gene: .
abundance: .
j_gene: TRBJ1-5
v_gene: TRBV4-3
CDR3aa: CASSQGRGSGEPQHF
CDR3nt: TGCGCCAGCAGCCAAGGGCGGGGGTCCGGGGAGCCCCAGCATTTT

d_gene: TRBD1
abundance: .
j_gene: TRBJ2-2
v_gene: TRBV12-5
CDR3aa: CASGWDSQGYAGELFF
CDR3nt: TGTGCTAGTGGTTGGGACAGTCAGGGATACGCCGGGGAGCTGTTTTTT

d_gene: TRBD1
abundance: .
j_gene: TRBJ1-3
v_gene: TRBV9
CDR3aa: CASTTGPSGNTIYF
CDR3nt: TGTGCCAGCACGACAGGGCCATCTGGAAACACCATATATTTT

d_gene: .
abundance: few
j_gene: TRBJ2-2
v_gene: TRBV2
CDR3aa: CASSEQQSTGELFF
CDR3nt: TGTGCCAGCAGTGAGCAACAGTCGACCGGGGAGCTGTTTTTT

d_gene: TRBD1
abundance: .
j_gene: TRBJ2-1
v_gene: TRBV29-1
CDR3aa: CSVDQGALPYNEQFF
CDR3nt: TGCAGCGTTGATCAGGGGGCCCTCCCTTACAATGAGCAGTTCTTC

d_gene: TRBD1
abundance: .
j_gene: TRBJ1-2
v_gene: TRBV6-2/TRBV6-3
CDR3aa: CASSFRGRDYGYTF
CDR3nt: TGTGCCAGCAGTTTCAGGGGGCGCGACTATGGCTACACCTTC

d_gene: TRBD1
abundance: .
j_gene: TRBJ1-1
v_gene: TRBV9
CDR3aa: CASSVANRQGKDGAFF
CDR3nt: TGTGCCAGCAGCGTAGCTAATAGACAGGGTAAGGATGGAGCTTTCTTT

d_gene: .
abundance: .
j_gene: TRBJ1-1
v_gene: TRBV11-1
CDR3aa: CASSPTAGANTEAFF
CDR3nt: TGTGCCAGCAGTCCTACAGCGGGGGCGAACACTGAAGCTTTCTTT

d_gene: .
abundance: .
j_gene: TRBJ1-5
v_gene: TRBV19
CDR3aa: CASSIEGANQPQHF
CDR3nt: TGTGCCAGTAGTATAGAAGGGGCGAATCAGCCCCAGCATTTT

d_gene: .
abundance: .
j_gene: TRBJ1-1
v_gene: TRBV3-1/TRBV3-2
CDR3aa: CASSQVTGSEAFF
CDR3nt: TGTGCCAGCAGCCAAGTTACAGGGTCTGAAGCTTTCTTT

d_gene: TRBD2
abundance: .
j_gene: TRBJ2-1
v_gene: TRBV4-3
CDR3aa: CASSRTSRINEQFF
CDR3nt: TGCGCCAGCAGTCGGACTAGCAGGATCAATGAGCAGTTCTTC

d_gene: TRBD2
abundance: .
j_gene: TRBJ2-5
v_gene: TRBV30
CDR3aa: CAWSVSGMPQETQYF
CDR3nt: TGTGCCTGGAGTGTCAGCGGGATGCCTCAAGAGACCCAGTACTTC

d_gene: TRBD1
abundance: .
j_gene: TRBJ2-7
v_gene: TRBV4-3
CDR3aa: CASSQDWTGYEQYF
CDR3nt: TGCGCCAGCAGCCAAGATTGGACAGGCTACGAGCAGTACTTC

d_gene: .
abundance: .
j_gene: TRBJ2-2
v_gene: TRBV6-2/TRBV6-3
CDR3aa: CASSYPTVKAGELFF
CDR3nt: TGTGCCAGCAGTTACCCGACAGTGAAAGCCGGGGAGCTGTTTTTT

d_gene: .
abundance: once
j_gene: TRBJ2-2
v_gene: TRBV7-9
CDR3aa: CASTPPGVDPTGELFF
CDR3nt: TGTGCCAGCACCCCCCCGGGGGTAGACCCCACCGGGGAGCTGTTTTTT

d_gene: TRBD2
abundance: .
j_gene: TRBJ2-7
v_gene: TRBV27
CDR3aa: CASSPSTSGSSYEQYF
CDR3nt: TGTGCCAGCAGTCCATCGACTAGCGGGAGCTCCTACGAGCAGTACTTC

d_gene: TRBD1
abundance: few
j_gene: TRBJ2-5
v_gene: TRBV5-1
CDR3aa: CASSTGTGAQETQYF
CDR3nt: TGCGCCAGCAGCACGGGGACAGGTGCCCAAGAGACCCAGTACTTC

d_gene: TRBD2
abundance: .
j_gene: TRBJ2-1
v_gene: TRBV12-3/TRBV12-4
CDR3aa: CASSNLAGGGQFF
CDR3nt: TGTGCCAGCAGCAATCTAGCTGGGGGGGGGCAGTTCTTC

d_gene: TRBD1
abundance: .
j_gene: TRBJ2-5
v_gene: TRBV27
CDR3aa: CASSLYRTGSQETQYF
CDR3nt: TGTGCCAGCAGTTTGTATCGGACAGGGTCCCAAGAGACCCAGTACTTC

d_gene: .
abundance: .
j_gene: TRBJ2-1
v_gene: TRBV3-1/TRBV3-2
CDR3aa: CASSQKPYSSVPSYNEQFF
CDR3nt: TGTGCCAGCAGCCAGAAGCCGTATTCGAGCGTCCCCTCCTACAATGAGCAGTTCTTC

d_gene: TRBD1
abundance: .
j_gene: TRBJ1-2
v_gene: TRBV5-6
CDR3aa: CASSAWTGSSYGYTF
CDR3nt: TGTGCCAGCAGCGCTTGGACAGGGAGTTCCTATGGCTACACCTTC

d_gene: .
abundance: .
j_gene: TRBJ2-1
v_gene: TRBV7-3
CDR3aa: CASSLMAGRGYEQFF
CDR3nt: TGTGCCAGCAGCTTAATGGCGGGAAGAGGATATGAGCAGTTCTTC

d_gene: .
abundance: .
j_gene: TRBJ1-1
v_gene: TRBV5-1
CDR3aa: CASSLDSGLDTEAFF
CDR3nt: TGCGCCAGCAGCTTGGATTCAGGTTTGGACACTGAAGCTTTCTTT

d_gene: TRBD1
abundance: .
j_gene: TRBJ1-2
v_gene: TRBV6-4
CDR3aa: CASSDGQGLLRGYTF
CDR3nt: TGTGCCAGCAGTGACGGACAGGGCCTCCTGCGGGGCTACACCTTC

d_gene: TRBD2
abundance: .
j_gene: TRBJ2-1
v_gene: TRBV28
CDR3aa: CASSVTGTRRNEQFF
CDR3nt: TGTGCCAGCAGTGTAACCGGGACTAGGAGAAATGAGCAGTTCTTC